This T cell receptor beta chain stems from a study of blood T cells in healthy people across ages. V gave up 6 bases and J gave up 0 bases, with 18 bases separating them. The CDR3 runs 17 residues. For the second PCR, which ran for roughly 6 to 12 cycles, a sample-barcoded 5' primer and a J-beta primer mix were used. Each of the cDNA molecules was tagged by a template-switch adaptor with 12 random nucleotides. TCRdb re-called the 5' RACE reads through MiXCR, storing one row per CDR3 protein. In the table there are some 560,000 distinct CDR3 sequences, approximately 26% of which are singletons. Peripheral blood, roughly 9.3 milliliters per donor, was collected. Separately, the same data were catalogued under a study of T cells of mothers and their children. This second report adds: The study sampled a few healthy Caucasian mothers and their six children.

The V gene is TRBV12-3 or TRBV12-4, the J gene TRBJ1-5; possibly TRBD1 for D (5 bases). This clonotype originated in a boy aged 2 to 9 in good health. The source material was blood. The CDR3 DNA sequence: TGTGCCAGCAGCCCCGGGACTCGCCAAGATAGCAATCAGCCCCAGCATTTT. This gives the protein CASSPGTRQDSNQPQHF.